One and the same sample provided the 9 T cell receptor beta chains below, sequenced in a study of OX40 agonist ivuxolimab in advanced cancers. Using immunoSEQ multiplex PCR, the repertoire was profiled, and TCRdb retains in-frame clones only, with some absent. Of more than 20,000 clones listed, 80% to 90% are singletons. The sequenced sample was CD4+ or CD8+ T cells sorted from blood, obtained in a trial of the OX40 agonist ivuxolimab. The source is an adult with an advanced solid tumor such as melanoma, head and neck, liver or kidney cancer.

The chain joins TRBV19 to TRBJ1-5, with TRBD1 as a possible D gene (6 bases). The CDR3 is made up of 15 amino acids. Germline lookup yields CDR1 LNHDA and CDR2 SQIVND (reference sequence). With 5 bases removed from V and 3 bases from J, the gap between germline ends came to 14 bases. CDR3 coding DNA: TGTGCCAGTAGTCTTAACCGGGACATCAATCAGCCCCAGCATTTT. Amino acids: CASSLNRDINQPQHF.

The rearrangement links TRBV11-2 to TRBJ2-5; 11 bases are shared with TRBD2. The V gene's germline CDR1 is SGHAT and CDR2 FQNNGV. CDR3 length equals 14 residues. The trim removed 3 bases at V and 9 bases at J, leaving 6 bases unmatched. This CDR3 is CASSFSGGEGSQYF. The CDR3 region has the DNA TGTGCCAGCAGCTTTAGCGGGGGGGAGGGGTCCCAGTACTTC. Variable domain in full (rest from reference TRBV11-2 and TRBJ2-5): EAGVAQSPRYKIIEKRQSVAFWCNPISGHATLYWYQQILGQGPKLLIQFQNNGVVDDSQLPKDRFSAERLKGVDSTLKIQPAKLEDSAVYLCASSFSGGEGSQYFGPGTRLLVL.

The chain is built from TRBV27 and TRBJ1-1; tentatively, D is TRBD1 (5 bases). The CDR3 length is 15 residues. Trimming took off 3 bases at V and 5 bases at J, with 16 bases between the two ends. Germline values: CDR1 MNHEY, CDR2 SMNVEV (reference sequence). The CDR3 loop is CASSFGQGGRTEAFF. CDR3 nucleotides: TGTGCCAGCAGTTTTGGGCAGGGCGGGAGAACTGAAGCTTTCTTT.

The gene calls are TRBV27 and TRBJ2-7, with 8 positions matching TRBD2. The trim removed 2 bases at V and 6 bases at J, leaving 6 bases unmatched. The CDR3 length is 14 residues. Looked up from germline, CDR1 is MNHEY and CDR2 is SMNVEV (reference sequence). The CDR3 here is CASSLRAGVSEQYF. The CDR3, as DNA: TGTGCCAGCAGTTTACGAGCGGGAGTGAGCGAGCAGTACTTC.

The sample holds one count of this clone. V and J are TRBV7-9 and TRBJ1-2; D possibly corresponds to TRBD1 (5 bases). The CDR3 contains 16 residues. V gave up 1 base and J gave up 7 bases, with 19 bases separating them. Germline assignment: CDR1 SEHNR and CDR2 FQNEAQ (reference sequence). The CDR3, as DNA: TGTGCCAGCAGCTTAGGGGGGTCTGGAGGGCCTGGTGGCTACACCTTC. It is translated as CASSLGGSGGPGGYTF. The variable domain in full, with the rest retrieved from reference TRBV7-9 and TRBJ1-2, is DTGVSQNPRHKITKRGQNVTFRCDPISEHNRLYWYRQTLGQGPEFLTYFQNEAQLEKSRLLSDRFSAERPKGSFSTLEIQRTEQGDSAMYLCASSLGGSGGPGGYTFGSGTRLTVV.

The V call is TRBV19, the J call TRBJ1-5, with 7 nucleotides matching TRBD1. The germline V gene encodes CDR1 LNHDA and CDR2 SQIVND (reference sequence). V dropped 3 bases and J dropped 0; count of bases not matched to a gene: 14. The CDR3 is 19 amino acids. In DNA, the CDR3 is TGTGCCAGTAGTATTAGCGTGAGGGACAGAACATATAGCAATCAGCCCCAGCATTTT. Protein product: CASSISVRDRTYSNQPQHF.

The rearrangement uses TRBV19 and TRBJ2-7; D is perhaps TRBD1 or TRBD2 (6 bases each). The CDR3 totals 16 residues. The V end lost 1 base, the J end lost 6 bases, and 19 bases lay between the germline ends. Germline assignment: CDR1 LNHDA and CDR2 SQIVND (reference sequence). CDR3 residues: CASSIVRGQGGREQYF. The CDR3 DNA is TGTGCCAGTAGTATAGTTCGGGGGCAGGGTGGTCGCGAGCAGTACTTC.

The rearrangement joins TRBV2 to TRBJ2-7; D is perhaps TRBD2 (7 bases). CDR3 size: 12 residues. The germline V gene encodes CDR1 SNHLY and CDR2 FYNNEI. With 8 bases removed from V and 5 bases from J, the gap between germline ends came to 13 bases. CDR3 sequence: CASAGGRHEQYF. CDR3 nucleotides: TGTGCCAGCGCCGGGGGGCGGCACGAGCAGTACTTC.

V and J are TRBV2 and TRBJ1-2, with a possible D match to TRBD1 (5 bases). V was clipped by 3 bases and J by 3 bases, with 8 bases between them. The CDR3 extends over 13 amino acids. CDR1 and CDR2 (germline): SNHLY, FYNNEI. CDR3 amino acids: CASSDAGHYGYTF. In DNA, the CDR3 is TGTGCCAGCAGTGATGCAGGGCACTATGGCTACACCTTC.